The rows below give T cell receptor beta chains drawn from one sample of a study of cytomegalovirus exposure and HLA in healthy donors. The protocol was immunoSEQ multiplex PCR, while the TCRdb copy is restricted to in-frame clones and leaves out a portion. The table lists 40,000 to 55,000 clones, 72% of them singletons. Material for sequencing was PBMCs. The receptor source for this set is a woman in her forties or fifties in good health and CMV-seronegative. The CDR3 runs from the conserved cysteine through the conserved F or W. Each record gives: clone size, J gene, D gene, V gene, CDR3 DNA, CDR3 protein. A D gene is named only where the DNA matches it firmly. A clone size is listed for some rows: how often the clone was seen (once, few, many), or a class if it is expanded.

. TRBJ2-3 TRBD2 TRBV5-1 TGCGCCAGCAGCTTGGCGGGAGGGCCTGGAGATACGCAGTATTTT CASSLAGGPGDTQYF
. TRBJ2-1 TRBD2 TRBV5-1 TGCGCCAGCAGCTTGAGTTTAAGCGGGAGGGCCAACGATGAGCAGTTCTTC CASSLSLSGRANDEQFF
few TRBJ2-3 . TRBV6-5 TGTGCCAGCAGTTACTCCCGGGGAAATACGCAGTATTTT CASSYSRGNTQYF
few TRBJ2-7 TRBD1 TRBV30 TGTGCCTGGTTCTTAGGACAGGGGCTAGCCTACGAGCAGTACTTC CAWFLGQGLAYEQYF
. TRBJ2-6 TRBD1 TRBV19 TGTGCCAGTAGTATAAAGGGGACAGGGTTTTTCTCTGGGGCCAACGTCCTGACTTTC CASSIKGTGFFSGANVLTF
. TRBJ1-2 . TRBV18 TGTGCCAGCTCACCAGGAAGGGGATTGGGCTACACCTTC CASSPGRGLGYTF
few TRBJ2-1 TRBD2 TRBV11-1 TGTGCCAGCAGCTTCTCTAGCGGGGGGCTCAATGAGCAGTTCTTC CASSFSSGGLNEQFF
. TRBJ2-5 TRBD1 TRBV7-9 TGTGCCAGCAGATTGACAGGGTCGGGGGAGACCCAGTACTTC CASRLTGSGETQYF
. TRBJ2-7 . TRBV2 TGTGCCAGCACTCTACGGACGGGGGAAGGAGGCGAGCAGTACTTC CASTLRTGEGGEQYF
few TRBJ2-5 . TRBV4-3 TGCGCCAGCAGCCAAGGAACATTCCCCCAAGAGACCCAGTACTTC CASSQGTFPQETQYF
few TRBJ2-7 TRBD1 TRBV6-5 TGTGCCAGCAGTTACTCCCTCGGGACAGGGCTCGAGCAGTACTTC CASSYSLGTGLEQYF
. TRBJ1-1 TRBD1 TRBV19 TGTGCCAGTATGAGGGGGCAGATTAACACTGAAGCTTTCTTT CASMRGQINTEAFF
. TRBJ2-2 TRBD2 TRBV6-6 TGTGCCAGCAGTCCGGGAGGGTTTGCCGGGGAGCTGTTTTTT CASSPGGFAGELFF
. TRBJ2-5 TRBD2 TRBV4-3 TGCGCCAGCAGCCAAGATAGTAAGCGGGGGCAAGAGACCCAGTACTTC CASSQDSKRGQETQYF
. TRBJ2-2 TRBD2 TRBV27 TGTGCCAGCAGGGGACTAGCGGGAGTCGGGAACACCGGGGAGCTGTTTTTT CASRGLAGVGNTGELFF
. TRBJ2-1 . TRBV29-1 TGCAGCGTTGTTAAAGGGGATGGGTCAGATGAGCAGTTCTTC CSVVKGDGSDEQFF
. TRBJ1-3 . TRBV7-8 TGTGCCAGCAGCTTAAACGGAGGGGTCTTCGGAAACACCATATATTTT CASSLNGGVFGNTIYF
once TRBJ2-1 . TRBV28 TGTGCCAGCTCCTACCTCAATGAGCAGTTCTTC CASSYLNEQFF
few TRBJ2-7 TRBD1 TRBV5-1 TGCGCCAGCAGCTTGGGGGGGACAGAGTTCTACGAGCAGTACTTC CASSLGGTEFYEQYF
. TRBJ2-3 . TRBV9 TGTGCCAGCAGCGTAGATAGCAGCACAGATACGCAGTATTTT CASSVDSSTDTQYF
. TRBJ1-1 . TRBV11-2 TGTGCCAGCAGCCCTGGTCCAGGGAAAGAGAACACTGAAGCTTTCTTT CASSPGPGKENTEAFF
. TRBJ2-1 TRBD2 TRBV30 TGTGCCTGGTCCGGGACTAGCGGGGACAATGAGCAGTTCTTC CAWSGTSGDNEQFF
. TRBJ2-6 . TRBV7-5 TGTGTCAGAAGCTTATGCGGGGGGAACTCTGGGGCCAACGTCCTGACTTTC CVRSLCGGNSGANVLTF
. TRBJ2-1 . TRBV2 TGTGCCAGCAAAATGGGGCTAGGCGGATCCTACAATGAGCAGTTCTTC CASKMGLGGSYNEQFF
. TRBJ1-5 . TRBV5-5 TGTGCCAGCAGCCGGGATTTCAATCAGCCCCAGCATTTT CASSRDFNQPQHF
once TRBJ1-3 TRBD1 TRBV27 TGTGCCAGCCGGGACAGTCTCTCTGGAAACACCATATATTTT CASRDSLSGNTIYF
few TRBJ2-2 TRBD2 TRBV7-9 TGTGCCAGCAGCTCCCGACTAGCGGGAGGGACCGGGGAGCTGTTTTTT CASSSRLAGGTGELFF
. TRBJ1-2 . TRBV5-1 TGCGCCAGCACCCCAGAGGGGGTCCTAGGGTCCTATGGCTACACCTTC CASTPEGVLGSYGYTF
. TRBJ1-6 . TRBV2 TGTGCCAGCAGTGAAGACAGGGCAGATAATTCCCCCCTCCACTTT CASSEDRADNSPLHF
. TRBJ2-2 . TRBV5-1 TGCGCCAGCAGCTTGGGGGACTCAAACACCGGGGAGCTGTTTTTT CASSLGDSNTGELFF
. TRBJ2-2 . TRBV7-3 TGTGCCAGCAGCTCCATAGGGGAAGGCGGGGAGCTGTTTTTT CASSSIGEGGELFF
. TRBJ2-2 . TRBV11-2 TGTGCCAGCAGCCGGGGGGCGGAGCTGTTTTTT CASSRGAELFF